These 7 T cell receptor beta chains were sequenced from one sample in a study of T cell responses to AZD1222 COVID-19 vaccine (dated by TCRdb to the early 2020s). The method behind the library was the immunoSEQ multiplex PCR assay. TCRdb carries this immuneACCESS record with in-frame sequences only. Its versions omit some clonotypes, under half of them owing to an unresolved V gene in the studies checked, with the rest unexplained. The sample table holds approximately 81,000 clones, of which about 90% were seen once. The ten largest make up 3.5% to 5% of the sample. What the time point label conveys for this sample: baseline before first vaccination. Reading the label with the study, this specimen's treatment or condition is: meningococcal conjugate vaccine given as trial control. The input for sequencing was peripheral blood, taken on day 0 of MenACWY control vaccination. The receptors shown here come from an adult in good health.

The gene calls are TRBV5-1 and TRBJ2-5; the D is unclear. The V gene lost 5 bases and the J gene lost 2 bases, with 4 bases spanning the gap. CDR1 SGHRS and CDR2 YFSETQ come from the germline V gene. The CDR3 is 11 amino acids. CDR3 sequence reads: CASRAQETQYF. The CDR3 DNA follows: TGCGCCAGCAGGGCACAAGAGACCCAGTACTTC.

The rearrangement joins TRBV6-5 to TRBJ1-2; D ambiguous. The germline V gene has CDR1 MNHEY and CDR2 SVGAGI. Trimming removed 7 bases from V and 3 bases from J, with 9 bases in between. The CDR3 loop spans 12 amino acids. The CDR3 DNA is TGTGCCAGCACCCCGGGGTACTATGGCTACACCTTC. Amino acids: CASTPGYYGYTF.

This chain joins TRBV29-1 and TRBJ2-3; D remains unclear. The V end lost 3 bases, the J end lost 1 base, and 8 bases lay between the germline ends. Germline values: CDR1 SQVTM, CDR2 ANQGSEA. This CDR3 is 13 amino acids long. The CDR3 DNA follows: TGCAGCGTTGATGGTGCCGGCACAGATACGCAGTATTTT. Its translation is CSVDGAGTDTQYF.

J is TRBJ2-7 and V is TRBV28; 7 nucleotides match TRBD1. The ends lost 6 bases at V and 7 bases at J; junction bases unmatched: 15. The length of the CDR3 is 15 residues. CDR1 MDHEN and CDR2 SYDVKM come from the germline V gene. CDR3 amino acids: CASSQAPGQSEEQYF. CDR3 bases: TGTGCCAGCAGCCAAGCACCGGGACAGTCTGAAGAGCAGTACTTC. The complete variable domain, with remaining parts taken from reference TRBV28 and TRBJ2-7, reads DVKVTQSSRYLVKRTGEKVFLECVQDMDHENMFWYRQDPGLGLRLIYFSYDVKMKEKGDIPEGYSVSREKKERFSLILESASTNQTSMYLCASSQAPGQSEEQYFGPGTRLTVT.

The table lists this clone with a count of one. The V call is TRBV29-1, the J call TRBJ2-2; 15 positions agree with TRBD2. This CDR3 spans 18 amino acids. Germline V CDR1 and CDR2: SQVTM, ANQGSEA. Trimming took 0 bases from V and 7 from J; bases not matched to a gene: 9. The CDR3 DNA reads as TGCAGCGTTGAAGACCGGACTAGCGGGAGGGCCTACAGCGGGGAGCTGTTTTTT. It encodes CSVEDRTSGRAYSGELFF.

CDR3: CASRPRLAGGFYEQYF. CDR3 nucleotide sequence: TGTGCCAGCAGACCGAGACTAGCGGGAGGTTTCTACGAGCAGTACTTC. The chain is built from TRBV5-4 and TRBJ2-7; 13 positions agree with TRBD2. Looked up from germline, CDR1 is SGHNT and CDR2 is YYREEE (reference sequence). The V and J ends lost 5 bases and 3 bases, in that order; junction bases with no gene match: 8. There are 16 residues in the CDR3.

As concerns this clone: The same CDR3 can be traced to other DNA sequences in this sample. The rearrangement uses TRBV5-4 and TRBJ1-1, with unresolved D. The germline gives CDR1 SGHNT, CDR2 YYREEE (reference sequence). The CDR3 sequence is 11 residues long. V gave up 0 bases and J gave up 8 bases, with 5 bases separating them. DNA of the CDR3: TGTGCCAGCAGCTTGGGCACGGAAGCTTTCTTT. Its translation: CASSLGTEAFF.